This TCR beta chain was sequenced in a study of T cells in Graves' hyperthyroidism and ophthalmopathy. Amplification targeted TCR beta CDR3 regions from RNA transcripts. The HTBI primer set served for first-round RT-PCR of the TCR CDR3. One entry per CDR3 protein, called by TCRdb with MiXCR from the multiplex PCR reads. Of some 530,000 distinct CDR3 sequences listed, 22% are singletons. General study points: In the analysis, a 13 V-J model separated ophthalmopathy from stable hyperthyroidism.

About this clonotype: Antigen unknown.

Active moderate-to-severe ophthalmopathy, Clinical Activity Score at least 3, NOSPECS at least 4, under 3 months' duration. A patient was excluded if there was uncontrolled infection, other autoimmune disease, pregnancy or lactation. In making diagnoses, clinical symptoms, serum thyroxine and TRAb, thyroid ultrasound and orbital computed tomography were all used. The sample taken for sequencing was blood. The clonotype was recovered from a woman in her 70s with Graves' ophthalmopathy.

CDR3 residues: CASSYSTGGPAKNIQYF. Written as DNA, the CDR3 is TGTGCCAGCAGTTACTCGACTGGCGGCCCGGCCAAAAACATTCAGTACTTC. The rearrangement links TRBV6-5 to TRBJ2-4; unclear D gene. Trimming left V 0 bases short and J 1 base short, with 13 bases between. The CDR3 has 17 amino acids. Germline CDR1 reads MNHEY; CDR2 reads SVGAGI.